The 10 T cell receptor beta chains below were found in one sample sequenced in a study of T cell changes during pregnancy in multiple sclerosis. Generated by immunoSEQ multiplex PCR, the TCRdb table keeps only in-frame clones and is missing some. The table includes 45,000 to 60,000 clones, roughly 93% detected once. Sequencing was performed on peripheral blood, taken in the second trimester of pregnancy. Source of these receptors: a female donor with multiple sclerosis, enrolled in a pregnancy study.

V usage is TRBV5-4 and J usage is TRBJ2-5; D may be TRBD2 (6 bases). Trimming cost V 6 bases and J 5 bases, with 17 bases left between them. CDR1 is SGHNT and CDR2 is YYREEE in the germline V gene (reference sequence). This CDR3 is built from 14 residues. The CDR3 nucleotides are TGTGCCAGCACCTATACGGGACTCGAGGAGACCCAGTACTTC. Protein: CASTYTGLEETQYF.

The gene calls are TRBV2 and TRBJ1-5; 8 bases line up with TRBD1. This CDR3 contains 14 residues. The junction had 4 bases not matched to a gene; V was cut back by 2 bases and J by 7 bases. Germline CDR1 reads SNHLY; CDR2 reads FYNNEI. CDR3 nucleotide sequence: TGTGCCAGCAGTGAACTCGCAGGGGGCCAGCCCCAGCATTTT. Protein product: CASSELAGGQPQHF.

In nucleotides, the CDR3 is TGTGCCAGCAGTGCCGGACAGGGTAACTATGGCTACACCTTC. It codes for CASSAGQGNYGYTF. The V gene is TRBV6-1, the J gene TRBJ1-2; 8 nucleotides match TRBD1. Trimming removed 4 bases from V and 1 base from J; junction bases left unmatched: 2. The V gene's germline CDR1 is MNHNS and CDR2 SASEGT. The CDR3 is made up of 14 amino acids.

The rearrangement uses TRBV19 and TRBJ1-5; TRBD1 agrees at 8 bases. Per the germline V gene, CDR1 is LNHDA and CDR2 is SQIVND (reference sequence). Trimming at V came to 4 bases and at J to 7 bases, leaving 12 bases not matched to a gene. CDR3 length equals 16 residues. Here the CDR3 DNA reads TGTGCCAGTAGTACTTTGGACAGGGCGAAGGGCCAGCCCCAGCATTTT. Amino acids: CASSTLDRAKGQPQHF.

The rearrangement links TRBV18 to TRBJ2-1; no clear D gene. There are 14 residues in the CDR3. With 0 bases removed from V and 4 bases from J, the gap between germline ends came to 7 bases. From germline, CDR1 is KGHSH and CDR2 LQKENI. Written as DNA, the CDR3 is TGTGCCAGCTCACCACCCAGTCAATACAATGAGCAGTTCTTC. It encodes CASSPPSQYNEQFF. The full variable domain, rest sourced from reference TRBV18 and TRBJ2-1, is NAGVMQNPRHLVRRRGQEARLRCSPMKGHSHVYWYRQLPEEGLKFMVYLQKENIIDESGMPKERFSAEFPKEGPSILRIQQVVRGDSAAYFCASSPPSQYNEQFFGPGTRLTVL.

On this clone: At one of its ends the junction is not consistent with the germline gene, which may arise from a read error. The chain is built from TRBV7-2 and TRBJ1-2; no reliable D call. The CDR3 spans 14 residues. CDR1 is SGHTA, CDR2 FQGNSA, per germline. The CDR3 bases are TGTGCCAGCAGTTTAGGCCCTGACTACTATGGCTACACCTTC. It encodes CASSLGPDYYGYTF.

The chain has TRBV6-5 and TRBJ1-2; tentative D call: TRBD1 (6 bases). There are 13 residues in the CDR3. From germline, CDR1 is MNHEY and CDR2 SVGAGI. V lost 6 bases to trimming and J lost 4 bases, with 12 bases between them. The CDR3 nucleotides are TGTGCCAGCAGCACAGGGAGCCTCTATGGCTACACCTTC. Translating it yields CASSTGSLYGYTF.

This clone appeared once. CDR3 sequence reads: CASRLAGPERGHEQYF. The CDR3 nucleotides read TGTGCCAGCCGACTAGCGGGACCCGAACGAGGGCACGAGCAGTACTTC. This chain connects TRBV27 to TRBJ2-7, with 11 bases matching TRBD2. This CDR3 has 16 residues. The trim removed 8 bases at V and 5 bases at J, leaving 14 bases unmatched. Germline CDR1 reads MNHEY; CDR2 reads SMNVEV (reference sequence).

V and J are TRBV5-4 and TRBJ2-5; TRBD1 agrees at 8 bases. V gave up 4 bases and J gave up 5 bases; unmatched junction bases: 10. In germline, CDR1 is SGHNT, CDR2 YYREEE (reference sequence). This CDR3 region has 15 residues. CDR3 protein: CASSKPGGAGETQYF. The CDR3 bases are TGTGCCAGCAGCAAGCCAGGGGGCGCGGGGGAGACCCAGTACTTC.

The chain has TRBV7-2 and TRBJ2-1; 10 bases match TRBD1. V dropped 6 bases and J dropped 5; count of bases not matched to a gene: 19. The CDR3 totals 19 residues. In germline, CDR1 is SGHTA, CDR2 FQGNSA. The CDR3 region has the DNA TGTGCCAGCAGTGAGGGATGGGACAGGGGAATTGTGGCTAACAATGAGCAGTTCTTC. Protein: CASSEGWDRGIVANNEQFF.